These 7 T cell receptor beta chains were all obtained from the same sample, sequenced in a study of blood T cells in healthy people across ages. Alongside a J-beta primer mix, a sample-barcoded 5' primer served in a second PCR lasting 7 to 11 cycles. Each CDR3 protein is one row after TCRdb ran MiXCR on the 5' RACE reads. In the table there are roughly 830,000 distinct CDR3 sequences, approximately 59% of which are singletons. The sample comprised blood. These receptors originate from a man younger than 45 in good health.

This clonotype was seen more than once but under ten times. V usage is TRBV7-2 and J usage is TRBJ2-3; TRBD2 might be the D (6 bases). In germline, CDR1 is SGHTA, CDR2 FQGNSA. Trimming took 2 bases from V and 7 from J, leaving 13 bases between them. The CDR3 runs 14 residues. This CDR3 is CASSLSTSRNTQYF. DNA for the CDR3: TGTGCCAGCAGCTTATCGACTAGTCGCAATACGCAGTATTTT.

The V gene is TRBV4-3, the J gene TRBJ2-7; 8 bases map to TRBD1. Germline V gene lookup returns CDR1 LGHNA and CDR2 YSLEER. The V gene end was trimmed by 1 base and the J gene end by 6 bases; junction bases not matched to a gene: 8. The CDR3 totals 15 residues. Written as DNA, the CDR3 is TGCGCCAGCAGCCAAGGTGCGGACAGGGTCTTCGAGCAGTACTTC. Amino acid sequence: CASSQGADRVFEQYF.

The V call is TRBV6-1, the J call TRBJ1-6, with D hard to call. The CDR3 has 13 amino acids. The germline gives CDR1 MNHNS, CDR2 SASEGT. The V and J ends lost 2 bases and 7 bases respectively, with 6 bases between them. CDR3 in DNA: TGTGCCAGCAGTGAAACATTCAATTCACCCCTCCACTTT. Encoded protein: CASSETFNSPLHF.

The genes are TRBV10-3 and TRBJ2-5; TRBD1 might be the D (6 bases). CDR3 size: 15 residues. V lost 0 bases and J lost 3, with 11 bases in between. Germline V gives CDR1 ENHRY, CDR2 SYGVKD. Written as DNA, the CDR3 is TGTGCCATCAGTGAGTCGTGGGGGCTGGAAGAGACCCAGTACTTC. It yields the protein CAISESWGLEETQYF.

V is TRBV2 and J is TRBJ2-3, with unresolved D. Germline CDR1 and CDR2: SNHLY and FYNNEI. Trimming left V 3 bases short and J 5 bases short, with 9 bases between. This CDR3 region has 13 residues. The DNA for the CDR3 is TGTGCCAGCAGTGACATGAGAGGAGATACGCAGTATTTT. Translation: CASSDMRGDTQYF.

V is TRBV29-1 and J is TRBJ2-1; D is possibly TRBD2 (7 bases). The CDR3 has 14 amino acids. Per the germline V gene, CDR1 is SQVTM and CDR2 is ANQGSEA. The CDR3 bases are TGCAGTGTGTGGACTAGGAGGGGGGACAATGAGCAGTTCTTC. It codes for CSVWTRRGDNEQFF.

Regarding this clonotype: Being one base from a much bigger clone, this may be a read error. The chain links TRBV29-1 to TRBJ2-6; 7 bases line up with TRBD1. CDR1 is SQVTM, CDR2 ANQGSEA, per germline. This CDR3 spans 17 amino acids. The CDR3 DNA reads TGCAGCGTCCAACCCGGGACAGAAGTCTCTAGGGCCAACGTCCTGACTTTC. Protein: CSVQPGTEVSRANVLTF.